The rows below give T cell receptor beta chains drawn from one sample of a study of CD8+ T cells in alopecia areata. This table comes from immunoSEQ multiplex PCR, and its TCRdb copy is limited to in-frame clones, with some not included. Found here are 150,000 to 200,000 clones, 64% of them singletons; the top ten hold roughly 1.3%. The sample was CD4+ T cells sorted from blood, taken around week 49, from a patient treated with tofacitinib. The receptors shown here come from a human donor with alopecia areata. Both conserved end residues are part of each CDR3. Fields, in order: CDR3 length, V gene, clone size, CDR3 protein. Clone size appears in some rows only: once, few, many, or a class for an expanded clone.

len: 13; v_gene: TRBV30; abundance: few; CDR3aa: CAWSVERYNEQFF
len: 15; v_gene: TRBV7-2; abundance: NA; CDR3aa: CASSLSKGLAYGYTF
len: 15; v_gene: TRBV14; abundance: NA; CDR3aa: CASSHLRGLKAGYTF
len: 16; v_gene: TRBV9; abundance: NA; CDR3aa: CASSERLAGPTDTQYF
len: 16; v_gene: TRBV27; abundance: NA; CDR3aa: CASRSTGRGKLYEQYF
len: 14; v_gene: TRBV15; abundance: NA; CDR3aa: CATSRDLGTDTQYF
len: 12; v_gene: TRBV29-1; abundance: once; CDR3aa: CSLRVGDTEAFF
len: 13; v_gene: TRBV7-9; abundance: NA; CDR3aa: CASSLASRDEQFF
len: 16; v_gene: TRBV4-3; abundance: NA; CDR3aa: CASSQEGGGAVETQYF
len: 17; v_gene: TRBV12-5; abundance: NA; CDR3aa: CASGLVRLTQSSYEQYF
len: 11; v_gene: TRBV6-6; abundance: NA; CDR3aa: CASSYSNGYTF
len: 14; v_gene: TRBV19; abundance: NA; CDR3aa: CASSIWPLGETQYF
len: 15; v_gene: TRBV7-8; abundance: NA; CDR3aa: CASSLGTVNTGELFF
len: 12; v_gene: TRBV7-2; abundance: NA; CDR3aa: CASSPGLFGQFF
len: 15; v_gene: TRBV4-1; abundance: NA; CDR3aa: CASSQEASGGAGQFF
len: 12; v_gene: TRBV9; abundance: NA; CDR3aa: CASRRGGLGYTF
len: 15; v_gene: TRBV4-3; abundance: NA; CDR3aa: CASSSDRGMNTEAFF
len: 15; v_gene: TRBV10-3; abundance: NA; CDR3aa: CAISDAGTGYYEQYF
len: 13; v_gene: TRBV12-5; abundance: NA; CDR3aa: CASGLGASDEQFF
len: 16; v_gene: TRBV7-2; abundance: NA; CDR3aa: CASSVLAGGLAGELFF
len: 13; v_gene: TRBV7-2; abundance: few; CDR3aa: CASSLDRMSEAFF
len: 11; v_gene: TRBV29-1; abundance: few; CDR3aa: CSRGANYGYTF
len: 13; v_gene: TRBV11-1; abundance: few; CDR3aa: CASTRDRVNEQFF
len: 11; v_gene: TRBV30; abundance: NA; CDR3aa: CAWTVEGSAFF
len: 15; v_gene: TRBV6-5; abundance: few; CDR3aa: CASRTGYSGANVLTF
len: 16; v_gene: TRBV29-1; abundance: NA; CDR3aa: CSVGSQDSRSGNTIYF
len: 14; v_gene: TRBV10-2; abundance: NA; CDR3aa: CASSESRQGAGYTF
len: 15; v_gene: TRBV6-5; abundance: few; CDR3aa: CASSSNVDRSYEQYF
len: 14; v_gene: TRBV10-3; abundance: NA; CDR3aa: CAISLSGAVDEQFF
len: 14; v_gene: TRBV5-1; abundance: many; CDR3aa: CASSKDGYNEKLFF
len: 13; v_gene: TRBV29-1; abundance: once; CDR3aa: CSVVFRLNTEAFF
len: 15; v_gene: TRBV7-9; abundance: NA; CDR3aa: CASSLEGRRLGGYTF
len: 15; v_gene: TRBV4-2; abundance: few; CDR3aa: CASSRTREEGNEQFF
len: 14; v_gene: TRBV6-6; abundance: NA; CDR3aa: CASSSSGVTGELFF
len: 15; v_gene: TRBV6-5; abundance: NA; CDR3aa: CASSPGGAGGTEAFF
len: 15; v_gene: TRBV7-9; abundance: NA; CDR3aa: CASSLVLGQASEQYF
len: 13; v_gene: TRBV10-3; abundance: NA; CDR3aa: CAIHGSHDQPQHF
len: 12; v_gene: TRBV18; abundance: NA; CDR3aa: CASSPPGNEQYF
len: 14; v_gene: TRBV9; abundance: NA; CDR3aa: CASSVAKPNSPLHF
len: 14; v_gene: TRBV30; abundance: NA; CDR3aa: CAWSVGQGHQPQHF
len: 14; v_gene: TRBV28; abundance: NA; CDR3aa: CASTRTGVAYGYTF
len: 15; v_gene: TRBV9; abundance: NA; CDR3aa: CASSALAGDTDTQYF
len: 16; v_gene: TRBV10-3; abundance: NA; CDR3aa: CAISEGDSSIQETQYF
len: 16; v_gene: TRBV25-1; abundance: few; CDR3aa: CASSAPLDRGHRGYTF
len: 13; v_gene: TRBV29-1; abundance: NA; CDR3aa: CSVWTVSDDEQYF
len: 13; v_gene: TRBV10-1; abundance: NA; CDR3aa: CASSDQEVGEQFF
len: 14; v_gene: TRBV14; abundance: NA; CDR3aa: CASSPALQSGGQYF
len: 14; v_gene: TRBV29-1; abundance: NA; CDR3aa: CSVLGNSGANVLTF
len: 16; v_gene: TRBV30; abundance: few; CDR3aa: CAWTLSGAGGTDTQYF
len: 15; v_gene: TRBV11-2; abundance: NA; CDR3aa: CASSSGQGSNQPQHF
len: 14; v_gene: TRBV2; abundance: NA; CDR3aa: CASSEVRGPTEAFF
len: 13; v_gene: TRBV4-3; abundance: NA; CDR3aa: CASSQVPGYEQFF
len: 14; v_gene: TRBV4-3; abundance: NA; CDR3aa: CASSQDTGHNEQFF
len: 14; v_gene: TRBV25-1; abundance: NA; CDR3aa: CASSGDGYTGELFF
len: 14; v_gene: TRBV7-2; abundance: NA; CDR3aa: CASSPGLAATGLFF
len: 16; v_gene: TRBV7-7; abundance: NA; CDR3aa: CASSPEGAGGLDEQFF
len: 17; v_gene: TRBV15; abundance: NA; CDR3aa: CATSRGGLSRGPDGYTF
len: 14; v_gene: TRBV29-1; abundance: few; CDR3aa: CSVEDLGQIKTQYF
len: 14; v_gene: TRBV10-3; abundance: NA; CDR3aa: CATSQGESGSPLHF
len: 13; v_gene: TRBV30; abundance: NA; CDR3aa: CAWSTRRTDTQYF